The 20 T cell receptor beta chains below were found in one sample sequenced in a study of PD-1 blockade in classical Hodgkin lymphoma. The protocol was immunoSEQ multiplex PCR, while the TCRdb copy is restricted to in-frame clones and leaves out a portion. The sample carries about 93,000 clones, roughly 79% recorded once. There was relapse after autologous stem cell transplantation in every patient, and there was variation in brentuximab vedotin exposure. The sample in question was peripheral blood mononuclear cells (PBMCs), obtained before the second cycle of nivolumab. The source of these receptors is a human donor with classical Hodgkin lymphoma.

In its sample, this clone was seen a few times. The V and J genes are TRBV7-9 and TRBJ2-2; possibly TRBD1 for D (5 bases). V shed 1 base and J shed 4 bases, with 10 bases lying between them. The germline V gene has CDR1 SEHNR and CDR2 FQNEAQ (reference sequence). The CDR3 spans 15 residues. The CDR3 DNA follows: TGTGCCAGCAGCTTAGTCGGCAGGGTCACCGGGGAGCTGTTTTTT. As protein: CASSLVGRVTGELFF.

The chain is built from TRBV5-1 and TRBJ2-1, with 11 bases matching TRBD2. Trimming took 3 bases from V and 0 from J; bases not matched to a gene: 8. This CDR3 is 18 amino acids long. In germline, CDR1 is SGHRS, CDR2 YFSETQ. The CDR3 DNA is TGCGCCAGCAGCTGGCCGGGACTAGCGGAACCCTCCTACAATGAGCAGTTCTTC. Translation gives CASSWPGLAEPSYNEQFF.

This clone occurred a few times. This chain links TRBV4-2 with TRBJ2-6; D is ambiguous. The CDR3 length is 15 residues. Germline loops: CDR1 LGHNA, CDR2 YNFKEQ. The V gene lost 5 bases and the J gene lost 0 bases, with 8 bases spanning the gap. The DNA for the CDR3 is TGTGCCAGCAGCTTCGGTAGCTCTGGGGCCAACGTCCTGACTTTC. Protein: CASSFGSSGANVLTF.

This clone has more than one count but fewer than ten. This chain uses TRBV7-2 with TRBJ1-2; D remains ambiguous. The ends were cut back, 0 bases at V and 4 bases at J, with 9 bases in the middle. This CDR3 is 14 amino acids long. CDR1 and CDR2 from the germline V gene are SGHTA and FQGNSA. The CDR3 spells CASSLAGDIYGYTF. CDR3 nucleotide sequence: TGTGCCAGCAGCTTAGCAGGAGACATCTATGGCTACACCTTC.

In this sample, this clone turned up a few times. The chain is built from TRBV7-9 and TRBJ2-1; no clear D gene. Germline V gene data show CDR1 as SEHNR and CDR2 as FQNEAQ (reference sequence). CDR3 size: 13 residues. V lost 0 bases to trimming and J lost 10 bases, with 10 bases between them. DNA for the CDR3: TGTGCCAGCAGCTTAGCGGACGGTATGGAGCAGTTCTTC. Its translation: CASSLADGMEQFF.

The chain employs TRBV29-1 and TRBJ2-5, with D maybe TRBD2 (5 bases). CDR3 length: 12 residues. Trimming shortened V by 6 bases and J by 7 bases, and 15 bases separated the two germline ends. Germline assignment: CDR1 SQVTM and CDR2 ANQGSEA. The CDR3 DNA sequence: TGCAGCGTAGCGGACGGCTCGACGACCCAGTACTTC. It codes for CSVADGSTTQYF.

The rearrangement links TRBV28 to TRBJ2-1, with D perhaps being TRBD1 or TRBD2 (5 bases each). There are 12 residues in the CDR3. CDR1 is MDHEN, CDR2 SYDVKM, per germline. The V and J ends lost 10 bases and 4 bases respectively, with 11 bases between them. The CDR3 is CAIGAYYNEQFF. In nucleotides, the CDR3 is TGTGCCATCGGGGCCTATTACAATGAGCAGTTCTTC.

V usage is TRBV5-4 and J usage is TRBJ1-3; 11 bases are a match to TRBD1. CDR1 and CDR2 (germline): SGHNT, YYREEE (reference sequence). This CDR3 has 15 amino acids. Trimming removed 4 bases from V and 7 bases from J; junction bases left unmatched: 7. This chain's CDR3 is CASSRGQGDGNTIYF. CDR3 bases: TGTGCCAGCAGCAGGGGACAGGGGGACGGGAACACCATATATTTT.

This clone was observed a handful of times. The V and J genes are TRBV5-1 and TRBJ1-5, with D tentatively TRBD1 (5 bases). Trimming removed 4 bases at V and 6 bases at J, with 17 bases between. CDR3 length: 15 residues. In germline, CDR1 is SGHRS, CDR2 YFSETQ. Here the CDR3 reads CASSPGGGDGQPQHF. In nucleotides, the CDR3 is TGCGCCAGCAGCCCGGGTGGAGGGGACGGTCAGCCCCAGCATTTT.

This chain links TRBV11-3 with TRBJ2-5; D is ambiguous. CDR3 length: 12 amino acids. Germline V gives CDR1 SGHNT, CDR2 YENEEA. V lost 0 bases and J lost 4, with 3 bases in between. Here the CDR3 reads CASSLDGETQYF. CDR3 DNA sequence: TGTGCCAGCAGCTTAGATGGAGAGACCCAGTACTTC.

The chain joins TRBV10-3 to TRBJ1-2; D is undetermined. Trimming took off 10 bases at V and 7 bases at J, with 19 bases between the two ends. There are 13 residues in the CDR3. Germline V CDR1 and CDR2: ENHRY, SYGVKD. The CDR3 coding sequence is TGTGCCACTGGACGGGGAGGGAAGGGTGGCTACACCTTC. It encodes CATGRGGKGGYTF.

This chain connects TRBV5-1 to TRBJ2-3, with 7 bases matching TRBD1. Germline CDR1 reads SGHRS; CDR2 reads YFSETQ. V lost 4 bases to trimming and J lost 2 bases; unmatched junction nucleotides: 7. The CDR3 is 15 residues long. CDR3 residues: CASSPGTVFTDTQYF. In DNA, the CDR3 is TGCGCCAGCAGCCCTGGGACAGTTTTCACAGATACGCAGTATTTT.

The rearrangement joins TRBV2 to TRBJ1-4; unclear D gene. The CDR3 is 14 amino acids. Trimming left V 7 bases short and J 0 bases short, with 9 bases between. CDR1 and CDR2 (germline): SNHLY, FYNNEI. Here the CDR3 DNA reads TGTGCCAGCATTTCCCGGGCAACTAATGAAAAACTGTTTTTT. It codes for CASISRATNEKLFF.

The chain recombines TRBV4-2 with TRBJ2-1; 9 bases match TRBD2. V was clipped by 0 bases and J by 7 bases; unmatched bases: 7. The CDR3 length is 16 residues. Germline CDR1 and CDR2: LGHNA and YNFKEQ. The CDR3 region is CASSQDSTSGLNEQFF. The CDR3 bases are TGTGCCAGCAGCCAAGATTCGACTAGCGGCCTAAATGAGCAGTTCTTC.

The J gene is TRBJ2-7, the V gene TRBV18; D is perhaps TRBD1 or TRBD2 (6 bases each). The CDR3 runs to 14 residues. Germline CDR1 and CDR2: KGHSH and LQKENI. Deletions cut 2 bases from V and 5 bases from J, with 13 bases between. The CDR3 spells CASSPAGNRDEQYF. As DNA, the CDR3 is TGTGCCAGCTCACCAGCGGGAAACAGGGACGAGCAGTACTTC. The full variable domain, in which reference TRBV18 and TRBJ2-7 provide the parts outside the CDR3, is NAGVMQNPRHLVRRRGQEARLRCSPMKGHSHVYWYRQLPEEGLKFMVYLQKENIIDESGMPKERFSAEFPKEGPSILRIQQVVRGDSAAYFCASSPAGNRDEQYFGPGTRLTVT.

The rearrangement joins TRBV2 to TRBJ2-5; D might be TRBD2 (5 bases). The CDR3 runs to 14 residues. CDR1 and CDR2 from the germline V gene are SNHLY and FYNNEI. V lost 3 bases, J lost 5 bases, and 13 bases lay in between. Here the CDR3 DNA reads TGTGCCAGCAGTGAGATATCCCCGGGGGAGACCCAGTACTTC. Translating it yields CASSEISPGETQYF.

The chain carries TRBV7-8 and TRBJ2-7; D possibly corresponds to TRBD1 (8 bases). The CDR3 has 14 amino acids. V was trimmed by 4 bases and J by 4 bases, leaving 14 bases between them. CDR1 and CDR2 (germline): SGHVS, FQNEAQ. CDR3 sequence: CASSWTGRGYEQYF. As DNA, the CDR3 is TGTGCCAGCAGCTGGACAGGGAGGGGATACGAGCAGTACTTC.

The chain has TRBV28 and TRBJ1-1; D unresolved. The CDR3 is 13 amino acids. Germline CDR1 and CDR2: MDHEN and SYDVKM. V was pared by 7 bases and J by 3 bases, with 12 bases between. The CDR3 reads CASTSGAYTEAFF. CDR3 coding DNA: TGTGCCAGCACCTCCGGAGCCTACACTGAAGCTTTCTTT.

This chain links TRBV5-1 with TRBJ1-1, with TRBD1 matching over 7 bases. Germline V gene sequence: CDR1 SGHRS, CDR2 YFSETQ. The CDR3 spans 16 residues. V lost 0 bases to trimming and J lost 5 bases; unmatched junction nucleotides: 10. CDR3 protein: CASSLAQTGRETEAFF. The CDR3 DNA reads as TGCGCCAGCAGCTTGGCCCAGACAGGGAGGGAAACTGAAGCTTTCTTT.

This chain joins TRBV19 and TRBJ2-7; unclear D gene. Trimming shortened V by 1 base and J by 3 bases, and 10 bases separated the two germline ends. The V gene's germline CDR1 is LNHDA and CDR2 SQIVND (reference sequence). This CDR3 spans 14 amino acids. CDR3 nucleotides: TGTGCCAGTAGTATAGTTCGGACGAGCTACGAGCAGTACTTC. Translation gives CASSIVRTSYEQYF.